This T cell receptor (beta chain) was found in a study of shared clonotypes between healthy human individuals. The CDR3 sequence is 13 residues long. V dropped 3 bases and J dropped 4 bases, with 9 bases sitting between them. Per germline, CDR1 MDHEN and CDR2 SYDVKM. Genomic DNA from each subset was divided evenly over several immunoSEQ plates. Measured with immunoSEQ multiplex PCR; TCRdb has only the in-frame clones, and not every one. The table includes about a million clones, roughly 80% detected once. Remarks on this clone: No antigen is known for it.

Whole-study results and caveats: Generation of non-shared clonotypes was less probable than generation of clonotypes shared by all four donors. Naive subsets usually exceeded memory subsets in estimated richness.

V and J are TRBV28 and TRBJ1-2; D gene ambiguous. Material: memory CD4+ T cells from PBMCs. Subset: CD45RA-negative fraction. This TCR came from a man aged 18 to 29 in good health. Some clones in this sample may be carry-over from other donors' samples. CDR3 protein: CASSLEGLYGYTF. In nucleotides, the CDR3 is TGTGCCAGCAGTTTGGAGGGTCTCTATGGCTACACCTTC.